What follows are 2 T cell receptor beta chains derived from one specimen sequenced in a study of blood T cell repertoires in COVID-19. Profiling relied on immunoSEQ multiplex PCR, and the TCRdb table lists in-frame clones only, not all of them. The sample lists fewer than 400,000 clones, around 87% occurring once. The sequenced sample consisted of PBMCs or T cells enriched from blood (not recorded which). These receptors all stem from a woman in her fifties or sixties who had recovered from COVID-19.

The gene calls are TRBV27 and TRBJ2-1; 10 bases are a match to TRBD1. Germline V gene data show CDR1 as MNHEY and CDR2 as SMNVEV (reference sequence). The V and J ends lost 5 bases and 8 bases, in that order; junction bases with no gene match: 15. The CDR3 is 17 amino acids. In DNA form, the CDR3 reads TGTGCCAGCAGTCTGTTTGGGACAGGGGCGGGGTACGATGAGCAGTTCTTC. It yields the protein CASSLFGTGAGYDEQFF.

CDR3 nucleotide sequence: TGCAGTGCTAGTCACACTAGCGGGGGGGTTGAGCAGTTCTTC. Its protein is CSASHTSGGVEQFF. This rearrangement joins TRBV20-1 to TRBJ2-1, with 13 bases identical to TRBD2. Per germline, CDR1 DFQATT and CDR2 SNEGSKA (reference sequence). The CDR3 runs to 14 residues. The V and J ends lost 3 bases and 9 bases, in that order; junction bases with no gene match: 5.